Presented here are 7 T cell receptor beta chains from one specimen sequenced in a study of tissue T cells after allogeneic stem cell transplantation (dated by TCRdb to between 2020 and 2023). The library was made by the immunoSEQ multiplex PCR assay. TCRdb holds this immuneACCESS table with in-frame rearrangements only. Some clones are missing; in checked studies, unresolved V genes explain under half, and the rest has no known cause. The sample profile shows around 390 clones; approximately 50% of them were found once. Around 15% of the sample rests with the top ten. Per the publication, the time point label means: mouse harvest day 14 after allogeneic transplant. Mouse grafts combined 10^7 T-cell-depleted bone marrow cells with 10^6 splenic CD5+ T cells, given via tail vein injection. The sample taken for sequencing was blood. These receptors all stem from a female BALB/c mouse given C57BL/6 T cells with graft-versus-host disease after an allogeneic hematopoietic cell transplant.

A remark on this clone: Gene names are the mouse ones. The sequence runs out 1 residue before the end of the CDR3; the remainder is reconstructed from the germline J gene. This chain joins TRBV23 and TRBJ2-4; TRBD2, the D gene given by the table, was not confirmed from the DNA. CDR3 length equals 16 residues. Germline V CDR1 and CDR2: KGHTA, FQNQQP. The part of the CDR3 DNA that was read is TGCTCCAGCAGTCAACGGGACTGGGGGGGCGCAAACACCTTGTAC. This translates into CSSSQRDWGGANTLY. The entire CDR3 is CSSSQRDWGGANTLYF.

By its share, this clone is hyperexpanded (1% or more). The genes and germline here are from mouse. With the read ending 1 residue before the CDR3 end, the germline J gene is used to fill in that end. This chain links TRBV3 with TRBJ2-7; 7 nucleotides align to TRBD1. The V gene end was trimmed by 1 base and the J gene end by 0 bases; junction bases not matched to a gene: 3. This CDR3 has 15 amino acids. Germline V gene lookup returns CDR1 SNHLY and CDR2 FYNGKV (reference sequence). The DNA read from the CDR3 is TGTGCCAGCAGCTTAGACAGGGGCCCCTCCTATGAACAGTAC. Protein: CASSLDRGPSYEQY. The whole CDR3 protein is CASSLDRGPSYEQYF.

This clone was seen a few times. Gene names follow the mouse nomenclature. The CDR3 end lies 1 residue beyond the end of the read and is filled in from the germline J gene. V is TRBV5 and J is TRBJ2-7, with TRBD2 identical over 14 bases. The CDR3 is 16 residues long. The V gene end was trimmed by 0 bases and the J gene end by 7 bases; junction bases not matched to a gene: 5. The germline CDR1 and CDR2 sequences are LGHNA and YNLKQL (reference sequence). CDR3 sequence: CASSQDPGLGGQEQYF. The sequenced CDR3 bases are TGTGCCAGCAGCCAAGATCCGGGACTGGGGGGGCAAGAACAGTAC.

This clone is a singleton in its sample. Gene names refer to mouse genes. The CDR3 extends 1 residue past the end of the read, so its final part is completed from the germline J gene. This chain connects TRBV13-2 to TRBJ2-5, with TRBD1 matching over 9 bases. This CDR3 has 13 residues. The junction had 2 bases not matched to a gene; V was cut back by 5 bases and J by 4 bases. Germline CDR1 and CDR2: NNHNN and SYGAGS (reference sequence). This CDR3 reads CASGGQGEDTQYF. CDR3 DNA, as far as it was read: TGTGCCAGCGGGGGACAGGGAGAAGACACCCAGTAC.

Of note for this clone: Mouse germline and gene names are used. The DNA ends 1 residue before the CDR3 does, and the rest of the CDR3 is filled in from the germline J gene. The rearrangement uses TRBV26 and TRBJ2-7; TRBD2 matches 9 bases. V shed 4 bases, J shed 6 bases, and the junction held 7 bases outside the gene matches. Germline CDR1 KGHPV, CDR2 FQNQEV (reference sequence). This CDR3 region has 14 residues. CDR3 bases read: TGTGCCAGCAGTCGACTGGGGGTAGGGATTGAACAGTAC. It encodes CASSRLGVGIEQY. The whole CDR3 region reads CASSRLGVGIEQYF.

About this clone itself: Mouse gene names apply. The sequenced fragment ends 1 residue before the CDR3 boundary, so the rest is inferred from the germline J gene. The chain combines TRBV13-2 with TRBJ2-1, with TRBD2 matching over 8 bases. Germline loops: CDR1 NNHNN, CDR2 SYGAGS (reference sequence). The CDR3 consists of 14 residues. The V gene end was trimmed by 3 bases and the J gene end by 1 base; junction bases not matched to a gene: 0. CDR3: CASGAGGNYAEQFF. CDR3 bases read: TGTGCCAGCGGTGCTGGGGGGAACTATGCTGAGCAGTTC.

In regard to this clone: Genes and germline are mouse. The read is 1 residue too short to cover the CDR3 end, so that end is filled in from the germline J gene. V usage is TRBV16 and J usage is TRBJ1-1, with 10 bases identical to TRBD1. The CDR3 consists of 14 residues. CDR1 and CDR2 (germline): SGHSA, FRNQAP. Losses at the gene ends were 5 bases for V and 3 bases for J; bases not matched to a gene: 3. The sequenced part of the CDR3 DNA is TGTGCAAGCAGCCGACAGGGGGCGGACACAGAAGTCTTC. It yields the protein CASSRQGADTEVF. In full, the CDR3 reads CASSRQGADTEVFF.